The sequence of this T cell receptor (beta chain) was determined in a study of blood T cell repertoires in COVID-19. This CDR3 has 16 residues. Germline assignment: CDR1 SGHVS and CDR2 FNYEAQ. After removal of 5 bases from V and 3 bases from J, the junction contained 4 bases not matched to a gene. Libraries were prepared by immunoSEQ multiplex PCR; TCRdb keeps only in-frame clonotypes and omits some of them. The profile shows 100,000 or so clones, over 75% of them singletons. The clonotype originates from a human donor in a cohort sampled during active COVID-19. V and J are TRBV7-6 and TRBJ2-5; 15 bases agree with TRBD2. The sequenced sample was peripheral blood. The CDR3 region is CASSPRTSGREETQYF. The CDR3 DNA reads TGTGCCAGCAGCCCAAGGACTAGCGGGAGGGAAGAGACCCAGTACTTC.